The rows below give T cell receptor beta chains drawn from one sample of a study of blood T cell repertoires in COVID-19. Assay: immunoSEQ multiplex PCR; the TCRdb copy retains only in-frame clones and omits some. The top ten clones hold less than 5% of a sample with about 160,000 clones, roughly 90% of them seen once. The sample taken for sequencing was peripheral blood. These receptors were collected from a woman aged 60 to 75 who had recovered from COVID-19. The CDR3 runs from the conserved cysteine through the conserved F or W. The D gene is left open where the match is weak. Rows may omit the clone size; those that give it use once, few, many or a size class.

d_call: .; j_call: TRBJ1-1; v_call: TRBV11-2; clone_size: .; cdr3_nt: TGTGCCAGCAGCTCGGGGTACAACACTGAAGCTTTCTTT; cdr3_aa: CASSSGYNTEAFF
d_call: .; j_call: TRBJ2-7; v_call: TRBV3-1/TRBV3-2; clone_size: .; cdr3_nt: TGTGCCAGCAGCCAAGATCTCAGTCCAGGATTCCCCTACGAGCAGTACTTC; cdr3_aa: CASSQDLSPGFPYEQYF
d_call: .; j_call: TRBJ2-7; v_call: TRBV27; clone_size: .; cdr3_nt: TGTGCCAGCGGCTCCCTCGGGAGCAGCGAGTACGAGCAGTACTTC; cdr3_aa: CASGSLGSSEYEQYF
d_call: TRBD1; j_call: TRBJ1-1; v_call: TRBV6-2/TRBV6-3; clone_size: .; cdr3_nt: TGTGCCAGCAGCCAGGGGGCTGAAGCTTTCTTT; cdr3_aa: CASSQGAEAFF
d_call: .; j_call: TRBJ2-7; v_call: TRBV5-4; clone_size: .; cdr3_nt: TGTGCCAGCAGCGTCAAACTAAGCTACGAGCAGTACTTC; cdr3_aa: CASSVKLSYEQYF
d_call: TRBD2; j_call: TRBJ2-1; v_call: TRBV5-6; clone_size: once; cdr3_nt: TGTGCCAGCAGCTTGGGCGGGGGCTACAATGAGCAGTTCTTC; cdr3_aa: CASSLGGGYNEQFF
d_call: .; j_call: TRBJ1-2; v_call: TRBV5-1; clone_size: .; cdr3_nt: TGCGCCAGCAGCCCGATGGCAGGAGGGGACTATGGCTACACCTTC; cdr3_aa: CASSPMAGGDYGYTF
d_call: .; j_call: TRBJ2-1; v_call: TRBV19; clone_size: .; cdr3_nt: TGTGCCAGTAGTACAGGCACCTACAATGAGCAGTTCTTC; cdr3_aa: CASSTGTYNEQFF
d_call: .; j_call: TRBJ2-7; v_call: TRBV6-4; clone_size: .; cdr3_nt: TGTGCCAGCAGTGACGAGACAGTCTACGAGCAGTACTTC; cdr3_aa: CASSDETVYEQYF
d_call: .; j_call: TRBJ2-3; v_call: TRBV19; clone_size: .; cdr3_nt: TGTGCCAGTAAAGGGGTTTCTGGAGATACGCAGTATTTT; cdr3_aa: CASKGVSGDTQYF
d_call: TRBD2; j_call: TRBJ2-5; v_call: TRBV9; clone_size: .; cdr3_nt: TGTGCCAGCAGCGTAGCTACATTGGTAGCGGGGGGCCTGGAGACCCAGTACTTC; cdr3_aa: CASSVATLVAGGLETQYF
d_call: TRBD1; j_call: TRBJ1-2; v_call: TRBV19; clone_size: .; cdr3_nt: TGTGCCAGTAGTATAGCCGGAGTGACAGGGAGGTTAAATGGCTACACCTTC; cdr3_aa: CASSIAGVTGRLNGYTF
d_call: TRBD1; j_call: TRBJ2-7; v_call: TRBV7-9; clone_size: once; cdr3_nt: TGTGCCAGCAGCCCGGACAGGGGGTTTCCCTACGAGCAGTACTTC; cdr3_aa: CASSPDRGFPYEQYF
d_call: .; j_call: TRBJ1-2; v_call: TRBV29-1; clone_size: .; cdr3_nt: TGCAGCGCGGAGGGACTGTTTTATGGCTACACCTTC; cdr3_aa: CSAEGLFYGYTF
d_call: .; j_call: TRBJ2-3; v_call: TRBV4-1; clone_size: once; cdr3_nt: TGCGCCAGCAGCCCAGCGGAATACACAGATACGCAGTATTTT; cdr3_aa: CASSPAEYTDTQYF
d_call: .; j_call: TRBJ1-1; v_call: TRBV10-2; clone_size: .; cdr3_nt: TGCGCCAGCAGCCCCAGCACTGAAGCTTTCTTT; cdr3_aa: CASSPSTEAFF
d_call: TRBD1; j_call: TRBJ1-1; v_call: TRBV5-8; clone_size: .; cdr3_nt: TGTGCCAGCAGCCCTCGGGCGGGACAGGGGAACACTGAAGCTTTCTTT; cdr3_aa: CASSPRAGQGNTEAFF
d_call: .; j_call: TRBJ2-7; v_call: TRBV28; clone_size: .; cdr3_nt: TGTGCCAGCAGTTTGACAGGCCTCTCCTACGAGCAGTACTTC; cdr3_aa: CASSLTGLSYEQYF
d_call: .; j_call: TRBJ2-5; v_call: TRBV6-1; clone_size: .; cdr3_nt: TGTGCCAGCAGTGAAAGTTGGGGGCGTGCAGAGACCCAGTACTTC; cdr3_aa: CASSESWGRAETQYF
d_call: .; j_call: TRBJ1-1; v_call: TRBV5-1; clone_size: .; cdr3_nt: TGCGCCAGCAGCCCCGCGGGGGGCCGGAACACTGAAGCTTTCTTT; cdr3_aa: CASSPAGGRNTEAFF
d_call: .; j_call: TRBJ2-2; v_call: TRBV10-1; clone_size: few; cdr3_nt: TGCGCCAGCAGTGAGGCAGGGGGGCTCGATGCTCCCGGGGAGCTGTTTTTT; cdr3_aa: CASSEAGGLDAPGELFF
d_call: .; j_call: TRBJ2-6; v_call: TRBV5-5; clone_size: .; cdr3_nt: TGTGCCAGCAGCCCAATTTTCGGCTCTGGGGCCAACGTCCTGACTTTC; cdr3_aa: CASSPIFGSGANVLTF
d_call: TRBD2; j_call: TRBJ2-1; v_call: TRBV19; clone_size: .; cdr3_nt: TGTGCCAGTAGTACTAGCGGGGGGAGCTCCTACAATGAGCAGTTCTTC; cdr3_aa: CASSTSGGSSYNEQFF
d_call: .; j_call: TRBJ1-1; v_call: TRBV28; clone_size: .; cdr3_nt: TGTGCCAGCAGTTCAGGCAATCTTGAAGCTTTCTTT; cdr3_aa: CASSSGNLEAFF
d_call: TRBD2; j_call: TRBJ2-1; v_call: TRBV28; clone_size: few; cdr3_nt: TGTGCCAGCGGACGACGGACTAGCGGGGGTGATGAGCAGTTCTTC; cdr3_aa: CASGRRTSGGDEQFF
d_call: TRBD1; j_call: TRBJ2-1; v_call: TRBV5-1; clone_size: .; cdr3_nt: TGCGCCAGCAGCTCAACGACAGGGCGGTTGGGGGAGCAGTTCTTC; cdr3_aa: CASSSTTGRLGEQFF
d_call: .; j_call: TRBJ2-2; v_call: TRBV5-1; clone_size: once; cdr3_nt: TGCGCCAGCAGCTTAGCTCCCGGGGGGCGTAGAGTCGGGGAGCTGTTTTTT; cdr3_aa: CASSLAPGGRRVGELFF
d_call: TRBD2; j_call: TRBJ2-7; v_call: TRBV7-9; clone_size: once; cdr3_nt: TGTGCCAGCAGCGTTAGCGGGGGGGGCCTCTGGCAGTACTTC; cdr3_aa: CASSVSGGGLWQYF
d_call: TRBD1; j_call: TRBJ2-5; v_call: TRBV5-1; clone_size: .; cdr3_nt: TGCGCCAGCAGCATAGCGACAGGGGGCGTTCAAGAGACCCAGTACTTC; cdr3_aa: CASSIATGGVQETQYF
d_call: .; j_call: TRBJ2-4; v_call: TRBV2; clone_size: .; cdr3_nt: TGTGCCAGCAGTGTCGAGGGCGGGGAAAACATTCAGTACTTC; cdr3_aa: CASSVEGGENIQYF
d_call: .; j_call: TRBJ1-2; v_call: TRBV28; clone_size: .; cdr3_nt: TGTGCCAGCAGTTTCGCGGATTATGGCTACACCTTC; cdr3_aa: CASSFADYGYTF
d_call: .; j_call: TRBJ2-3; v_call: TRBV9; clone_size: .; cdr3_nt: TGTGCCAGCAGTAAAGGCGCAGGGACAGATACGCAGTATTTT; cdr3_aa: CASSKGAGTDTQYF
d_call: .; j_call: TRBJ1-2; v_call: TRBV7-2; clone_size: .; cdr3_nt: TGTGCCAGCAGCTTGGGACAACTGTATGGCTACACCTTC; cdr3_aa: CASSLGQLYGYTF
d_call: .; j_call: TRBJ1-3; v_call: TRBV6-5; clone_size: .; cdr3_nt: TGTGCCAGCAGTTACGACAGCTCCTCTGGAAACACCATATATTTT; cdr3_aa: CASSYDSSSGNTIYF
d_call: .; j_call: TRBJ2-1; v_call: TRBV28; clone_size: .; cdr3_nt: TGTGCCAGCACTCAGGCGGGTAACAATGAGCAGTTCTTC; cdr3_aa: CASTQAGNNEQFF
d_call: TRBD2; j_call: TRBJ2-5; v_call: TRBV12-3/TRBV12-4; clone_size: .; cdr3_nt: TGTGCCAGCAGTTTGCGGGGGGGGGAGACCCAGTACTTC; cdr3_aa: CASSLRGGETQYF
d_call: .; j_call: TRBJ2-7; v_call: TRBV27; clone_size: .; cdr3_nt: TGTGCCAGCAGTTCTGGGGCCGAGCAGTACTTC; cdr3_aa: CASSSGAEQYF
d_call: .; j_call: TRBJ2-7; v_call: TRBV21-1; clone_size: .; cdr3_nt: TGTGCCAGCAGCAAAAGAGGACAACGTAGCGGGGGCGAGCAGTACTTC; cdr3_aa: CASSKRGQRSGGEQYF